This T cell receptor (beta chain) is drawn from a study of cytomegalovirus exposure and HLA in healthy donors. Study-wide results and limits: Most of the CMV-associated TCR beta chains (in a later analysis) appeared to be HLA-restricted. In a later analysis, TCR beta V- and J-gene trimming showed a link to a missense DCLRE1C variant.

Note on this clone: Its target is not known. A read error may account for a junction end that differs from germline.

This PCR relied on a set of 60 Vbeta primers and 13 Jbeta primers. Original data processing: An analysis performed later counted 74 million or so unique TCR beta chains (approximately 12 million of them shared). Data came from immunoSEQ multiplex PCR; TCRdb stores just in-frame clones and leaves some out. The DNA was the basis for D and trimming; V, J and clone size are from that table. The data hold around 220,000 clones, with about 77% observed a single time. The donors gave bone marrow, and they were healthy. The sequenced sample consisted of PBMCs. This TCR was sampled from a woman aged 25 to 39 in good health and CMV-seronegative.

CDR3 sequence (DNA): TGTGCCAGCACCGTAGGGGACAGGGGACGAAACACCATATATTTT. Translation: CASTVGDRGRNTIYF. The chain has TRBV9 and TRBJ1-3; 10 bases are shared with TRBD1. Germline assignment: CDR1 SGDLS and CDR2 YYNGEE. This CDR3 is 15 amino acids long.